Shown below are 8 T cell receptor beta chains from a single sample sequenced in a study of glioma-infiltrating T cells after dendritic cell vaccination. Assay: immunoSEQ multiplex PCR; the TCRdb copy retains only in-frame clones and omits some. The data show fewer than 25,000 clones, roughly nine tenths seen once. Time point defined: after dendritic cell vaccination, including at tumor progression/relapse. Specimen: blood, collected after dendritic cell vaccination. All receptors derive from a human donor with glioblastoma.

V is TRBV15 and J is TRBJ1-2; the D is unclear. Germline CDR1 LNHNV, CDR2 YYDKDF (reference sequence). CDR3 length: 17 amino acids. Deletions cut 0 bases from V and 7 bases from J, with 21 bases between. The CDR3 nucleotides are TGTGCCACCAGCAGAGATCCCTTGCCCGGGTACGATGGTGGCTACACCTTC. Its translation: CATSRDPLPGYDGGYTF.

The chain combines TRBV7-9 with TRBJ2-5; D remains ambiguous. The CDR3 length is 12 residues. Germline loops: CDR1 SEHNR, CDR2 FQNEAQ (reference sequence). V was pared by 3 bases and J by 9 bases, with 11 bases between. The CDR3 DNA follows: TGTGCCAGCAGCTTGGGCCTGCTGGCCCAGTACTTC. Residues: CASSLGLLAQYF.

The chain is built from TRBV14 and TRBJ2-7, with a possible D match to TRBD2 (6 bases). The V gene's germline CDR1 is SGHDN and CDR2 FVKESK. The V end was cut by 2 bases, the J end by 2 bases, with 19 bases between. The CDR3 is 17 amino acids. CDR3 loop: CASSQFGLRDSTYEQYF. DNA of the CDR3: TGTGCCAGCAGCCAATTTGGCCTACGGGACTCAACCTACGAGCAGTACTTC.

The chain uses TRBV4-1 and TRBJ1-5; possible D gene TRBD1, 5 bases. The CDR3 covers 15 residues. Trimming took 0 bases from V and 3 from J, leaving 9 bases between them. The V gene's germline CDR1 is MGHRA and CDR2 YSYEKL. DNA for the CDR3: TGCGCCAGCAGCCAAGAGGGACTTTCCAATCAGCCCCAGCATTTT. This codes for CASSQEGLSNQPQHF.

This clone was seen only once. V gene TRBV9 combines with J gene TRBJ2-7; 9 bases align to TRBD2. The junction had 4 bases not matched to a gene; V was cut back by 0 bases and J by 0 bases. CDR3 size: 16 residues. Germline CDR1 SGDLS, CDR2 YYNGEE. The CDR3 sequence: CASSVGSGGSSYEQYF. The CDR3, as DNA: TGTGCCAGCAGCGTAGGGAGCGGGGGGAGCTCCTACGAGCAGTACTTC. The full variable domain, with the rest looked up from reference TRBV9 and TRBJ2-7, is DSGVTQTPKHLITATGQRVTLRCSPRSGDLSVYWYQQSLDQGLQFLIQYYNGEERAKGNILERFSAQQFPDLHSELNLSSLELGDSALYFCASSVGSGGSSYEQYFGPGTRLTVT.

The chain is built from TRBV19 and TRBJ2-5, with TRBD1 as a possible D gene (6 bases). The CDR3 covers 15 residues. Trimming shortened V by 6 bases and J by 4 bases, and 18 bases separated the two germline ends. CDR1 is LNHDA, CDR2 SQIVND, per germline (reference sequence). CDR3: CASSLTQTGRETQYF. The CDR3 DNA reads TGTGCCAGTAGCTTAACTCAGACAGGACGAGAGACCCAGTACTTC. Combining the CDR3 with reference TRBV19 and TRBJ2-5 gives the whole variable domain DGGITQSPKYLFRKEGQNVTLSCEQNLNHDAMYWYRQDPGQGLRLIYYSQIVNDFQKGDIAEGYSVSREKKESFPLTVTSAQKNPTAFYLCASSLTQTGRETQYFGPGTRLLVL.

V usage is TRBV5-4 and J usage is TRBJ2-5; 8 positions agree with TRBD2. V lost 3 bases and J lost 0; bases outside the gene matches: 7. The CDR3 extends over 16 amino acids. CDR1 and CDR2 (germline): SGHNT, YYREEE (reference sequence). The CDR3 spells CASSSERGTYQETQYF. As DNA, the CDR3 is TGTGCCAGCAGCTCGGAGCGGGGGACCTACCAAGAGACCCAGTACTTC. The full variable domain, completed using reference TRBV5-4 and TRBJ2-5, is ETGVTQSPTHLIKTRGQQVTLRCSSQSGHNTVSWYQQALGQGPQFIFQYYREEENGRGNFPPRFSGLQFPNYSSELNVNALELDDSALYLCASSSERGTYQETQYFGPGTRLLVL.

This clone appeared once. V usage is TRBV5-1 and J usage is TRBJ2-3; TRBD1 agrees at 11 bases. Germline V lookup: CDR1 SGHRS, CDR2 YFSETQ. CDR3 length equals 15 residues. Losses at the gene ends were 3 bases for V and 5 bases for J; bases not matched to a gene: 5. Written as DNA, the CDR3 is TGCGCCAGCAGCTGGGGACAGGGGGTTAGAGATACGCAGTATTTT. The encoded protein is CASSWGQGVRDTQYF.